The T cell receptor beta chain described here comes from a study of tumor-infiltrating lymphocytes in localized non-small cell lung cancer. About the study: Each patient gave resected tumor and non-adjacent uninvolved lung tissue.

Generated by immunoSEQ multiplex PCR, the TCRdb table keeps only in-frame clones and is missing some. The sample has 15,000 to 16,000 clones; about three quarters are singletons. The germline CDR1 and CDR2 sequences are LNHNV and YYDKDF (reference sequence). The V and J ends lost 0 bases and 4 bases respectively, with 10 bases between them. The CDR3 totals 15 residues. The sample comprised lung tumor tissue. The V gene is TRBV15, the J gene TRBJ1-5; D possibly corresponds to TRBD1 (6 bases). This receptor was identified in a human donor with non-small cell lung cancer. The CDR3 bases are TGTGCCACCAGCAGAGATTGGACAGTTAATCAGCCCCAGCATTTT. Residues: CATSRDWTVNQPQHF.